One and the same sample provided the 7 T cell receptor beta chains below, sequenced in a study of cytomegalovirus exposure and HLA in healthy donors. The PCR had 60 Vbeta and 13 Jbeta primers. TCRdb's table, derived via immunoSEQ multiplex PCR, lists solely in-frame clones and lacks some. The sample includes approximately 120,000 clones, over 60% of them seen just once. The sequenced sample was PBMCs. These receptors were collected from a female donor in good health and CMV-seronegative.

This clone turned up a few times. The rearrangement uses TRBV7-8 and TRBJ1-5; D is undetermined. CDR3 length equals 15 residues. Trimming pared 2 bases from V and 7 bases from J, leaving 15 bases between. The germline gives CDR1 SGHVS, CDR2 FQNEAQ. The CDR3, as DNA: TGTGCCAGCAGCTTAAGGTGGGCACCCGGACAGCCCCAGCATTTT. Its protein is CASSLRWAPGQPQHF.

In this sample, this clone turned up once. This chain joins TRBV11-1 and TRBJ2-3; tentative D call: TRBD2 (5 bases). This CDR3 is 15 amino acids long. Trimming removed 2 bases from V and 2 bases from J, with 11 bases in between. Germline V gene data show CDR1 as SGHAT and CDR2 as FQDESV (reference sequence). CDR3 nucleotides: TGTGCCAGCAGCTTATTCTCGGGATTCACAGATACGCAGTATTTT. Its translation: CASSLFSGFTDTQYF.

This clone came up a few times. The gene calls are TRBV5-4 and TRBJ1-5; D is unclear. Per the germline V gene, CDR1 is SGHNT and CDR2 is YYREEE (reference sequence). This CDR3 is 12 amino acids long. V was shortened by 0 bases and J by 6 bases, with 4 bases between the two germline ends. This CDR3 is CASSLDSQPQHF. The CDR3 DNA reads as TGTGCCAGCAGCTTGGACAGTCAGCCCCAGCATTTT.

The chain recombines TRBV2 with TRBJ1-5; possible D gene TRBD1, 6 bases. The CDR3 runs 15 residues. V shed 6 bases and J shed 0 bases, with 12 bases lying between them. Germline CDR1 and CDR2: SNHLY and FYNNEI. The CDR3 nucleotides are TGTGCCAGCAGGGACGGGACAAATAGCAATCAGCCCCAGCATTTT. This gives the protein CASRDGTNSNQPQHF.

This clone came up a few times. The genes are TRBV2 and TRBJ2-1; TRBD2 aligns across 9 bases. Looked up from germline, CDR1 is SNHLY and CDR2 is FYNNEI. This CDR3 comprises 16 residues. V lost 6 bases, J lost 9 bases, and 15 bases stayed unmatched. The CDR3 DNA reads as TGTGCCAGCAGCGGGACTAGCCTTCTAGGTACGTCTGAGCAGTTCTTC. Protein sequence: CASSGTSLLGTSEQFF. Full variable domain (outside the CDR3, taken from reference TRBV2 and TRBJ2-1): EPEVTQTPSHQVTQMGQEVILRCVPISNHLYFYWYRQILGQKVEFLVSFYNNEISEKSEIFDDQFSVERPDGSNFTLKIRSTKLEDSAMYFCASSGTSLLGTSEQFFGPGTRLTVL.

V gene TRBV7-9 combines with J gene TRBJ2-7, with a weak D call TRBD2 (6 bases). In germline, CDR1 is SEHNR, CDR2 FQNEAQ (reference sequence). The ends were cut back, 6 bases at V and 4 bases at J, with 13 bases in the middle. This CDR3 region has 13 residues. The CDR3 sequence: CASSRGADYEQYF. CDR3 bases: TGTGCCAGCAGTCGCGGGGCTGATTACGAGCAGTACTTC.

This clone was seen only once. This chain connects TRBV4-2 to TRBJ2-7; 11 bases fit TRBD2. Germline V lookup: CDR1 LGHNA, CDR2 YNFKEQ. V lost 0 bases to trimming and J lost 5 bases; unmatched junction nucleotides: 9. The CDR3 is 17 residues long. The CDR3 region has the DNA TGTGCCAGCAGCCAAGAAAGAAGGACTAGCGGGTTCCACGAGCAGTACTTC. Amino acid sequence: CASSQERRTSGFHEQYF.